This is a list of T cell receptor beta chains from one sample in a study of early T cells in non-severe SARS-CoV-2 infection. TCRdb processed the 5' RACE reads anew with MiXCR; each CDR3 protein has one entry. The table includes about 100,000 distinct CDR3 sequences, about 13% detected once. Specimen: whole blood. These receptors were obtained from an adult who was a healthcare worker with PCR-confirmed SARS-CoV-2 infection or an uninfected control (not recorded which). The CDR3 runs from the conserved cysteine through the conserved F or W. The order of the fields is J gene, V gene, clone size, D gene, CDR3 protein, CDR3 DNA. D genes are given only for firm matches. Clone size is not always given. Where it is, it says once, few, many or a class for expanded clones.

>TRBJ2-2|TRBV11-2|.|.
CASSLLGNTGELFF
TGTGCCAGCAGCTTATTAGGGAACACCGGGGAGCTGTTTTTT
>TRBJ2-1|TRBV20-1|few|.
CSAPRAGNNEQFF
TGCAGTGCCCCCCGGGCAGGGAACAATGAGCAGTTCTTC
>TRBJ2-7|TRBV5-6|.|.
CASSFGTPSYEQYF
TGTGCCAGCAGCTTTGGGACTCCTTCCTACGAGCAGTACTTC
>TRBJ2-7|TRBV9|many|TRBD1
CASSRRQGPSYEQYF
TGTGCCAGCTCCCGTCGACAGGGACCCTCCTACGAGCAGTACTTC
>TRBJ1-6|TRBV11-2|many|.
CASSLGGWANNSPLHF
TGTGCCAGCAGCTTAGGGGGTTGGGCCAATAATTCACCCCTCCACTTT
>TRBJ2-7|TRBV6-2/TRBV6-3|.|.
CASGQVYEQYF
TGTGCCAGCGGGCAGGTCTACGAGCAGTACTTC
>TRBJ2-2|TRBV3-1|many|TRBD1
CASSPWDRATGELFF
TGTGCCAGCAGCCCCTGGGACAGGGCGACCGGGGAGCTGTTTTTT
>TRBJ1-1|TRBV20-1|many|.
CSANPVNTEAFF
TGCAGTGCTAATCCCGTGAACACTGAAGCTTTCTTT
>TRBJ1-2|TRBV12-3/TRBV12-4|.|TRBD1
CASSGQANYGYTF
TGTGCCAGCAGTGGACAGGCAAACTATGGCTACACCTTC
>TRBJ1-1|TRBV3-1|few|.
CASSQTTGTEAFF
TGTGCCAGCAGCCAAACGACCGGCACTGAAGCTTTCTTT
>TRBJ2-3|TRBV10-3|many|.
CASRRVGVGADTQYF
TGTGCCAGCAGACGGGTTGGGGTAGGTGCAGATACGCAGTATTTT
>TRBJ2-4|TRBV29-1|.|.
CSASGAKNIQYF
TGCAGCGCTTCAGGGGCGAAAAACATTCAGTACTTC
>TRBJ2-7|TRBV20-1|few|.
CSAGRDMTSSYEQYF
TGCAGTGCCGGAAGGGACATGACGAGCTCCTACGAGCAGTACTTC
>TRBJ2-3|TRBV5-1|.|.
CASSLPLGDTQYF
TGCGCCAGCAGCCTTCCCTTGGGGGATACGCAGTATTTT
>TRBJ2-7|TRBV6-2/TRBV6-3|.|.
CASRAGYYEQYF
TGTGCCAGCAGGGCAGGGTACTACGAGCAGTACTTC
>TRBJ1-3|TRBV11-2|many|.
CASRISGNTIYF
TGTGCCAGCAGGATCTCTGGAAACACCATATATTTT
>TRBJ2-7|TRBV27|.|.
CASSLIQGHEQYF
TGTGCCAGCAGTTTAATTCAGGGGCACGAGCAGTACTTC
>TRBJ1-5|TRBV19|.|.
CASSIVLPGQFNQPQHF
TGTGCCAGTAGTATAGTTCTCCCAGGACAGTTCAATCAGCCCCAGCATTTT
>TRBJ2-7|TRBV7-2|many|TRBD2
CASSTGSGGRSYEQYF
TGTGCCAGCAGCACCGGAAGCGGGGGCCGTTCCTACGAGCAGTACTTC
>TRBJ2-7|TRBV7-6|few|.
CASSLGGRLYEQYF
TGTGCCAGCAGCTTAGGTGGACGGCTCTACGAGCAGTACTTC
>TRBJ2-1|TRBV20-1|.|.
CSARDYEGGANEQFF
TGCAGTGCTAGAGATTATGAGGGGGGGGCCAATGAGCAGTTCTTC
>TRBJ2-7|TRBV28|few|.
CASRGSPLEQYF
TGTGCCAGCAGGGGATCCCCTCTCGAGCAGTACTTC
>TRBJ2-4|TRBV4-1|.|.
CASSQGKTWGIQYF
TGCGCCAGCAGCCAAGGTAAAACTTGGGGGATTCAGTACTTC
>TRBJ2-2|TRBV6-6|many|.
CASSAGTILTGELFF
TGTGCCAGCAGTGCGGGGACGATCCTCACCGGGGAGCTGTTTTTT
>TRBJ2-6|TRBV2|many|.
CASSELTPSGANVLTF
TGTGCCAGCAGTGAATTGACGCCCTCTGGGGCCAACGTCCTGACTTTC
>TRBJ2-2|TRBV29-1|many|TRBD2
CSVGRRGTGTGELFF
TGCAGCGTTGGGAGGCGGGGGACGGGGACCGGGGAGCTGTTTTTT
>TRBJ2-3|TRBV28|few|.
CASSWDIIAADTQYF
TGTGCCAGCAGCTGGGACATAATTGCGGCAGATACGCAGTATTTT
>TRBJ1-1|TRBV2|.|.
CASSLRGLDTEAFF
TGTGCCAGCAGTCTGAGGGGATTGGACACTGAAGCTTTCTTT
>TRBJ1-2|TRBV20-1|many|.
CSARAYPTGTGHGYTF
TGCAGTGCTAGAGCCTACCCTACCGGGACTGGTCATGGCTACACCTTC
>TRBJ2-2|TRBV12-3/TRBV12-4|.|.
CASSAREIGELFF
TGTGCCAGCAGTGCCAGGGAAATCGGGGAGCTGTTTTTT
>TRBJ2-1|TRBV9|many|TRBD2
CASSVVPSGGRGDEQFF
TGTGCCAGCAGCGTAGTCCCTAGCGGGGGCCGGGGTGATGAGCAGTTCTTC
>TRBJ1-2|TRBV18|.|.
CASSPNKDYGYTF
TGTGCCAGCTCACCAAACAAAGACTATGGCTACACCTTC
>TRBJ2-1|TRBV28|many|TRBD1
CASRDSYNEQFF
TGTGCCAGCCGGGACAGCTACAATGAGCAGTTCTTC
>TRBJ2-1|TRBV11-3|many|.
CASSLEGTYNEQFF
TGTGCCAGCAGCCTAGAGGGAACCTACAATGAGCAGTTCTTC
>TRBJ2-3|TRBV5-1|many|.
CASSLFSSTDTQYF
TGCGCCAGCAGCCTCTTTAGTAGCACAGATACGCAGTATTTT
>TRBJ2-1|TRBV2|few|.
CASTTSGRDRVNNEQFF
TGTGCCAGCACCACATCCGGGAGGGACAGGGTGAATAATGAGCAGTTCTTC
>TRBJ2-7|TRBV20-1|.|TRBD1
CSARDPGQGSYEQYF
TGCAGTGCTAGAGACCCGGGACAGGGGTCCTACGAGCAGTACTTC
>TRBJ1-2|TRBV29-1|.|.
CSVPHSSALYGYTF
TGCAGCGTTCCTCACTCTTCGGCCTTGTATGGCTACACCTTC
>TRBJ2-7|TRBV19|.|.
CASSDPMVLHEQYF
TGTGCCAGTTCCGACCCTATGGTTCTCCACGAGCAGTACTTC
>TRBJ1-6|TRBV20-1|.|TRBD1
CSAREAGQGFSPLHF
TGCAGTGCTAGAGAGGCGGGACAGGGGTTTTCACCCCTCCACTTT
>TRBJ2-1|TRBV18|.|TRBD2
CASSVSSGDNEQFF
TGTGCCAGCTCAGTGTCTAGCGGTGACAATGAGCAGTTCTTC
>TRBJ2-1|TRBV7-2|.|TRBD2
CASSLGRLADPFF
TGTGCCAGCAGCCTTGGGCGGCTAGCGGACCCGTTCTTC
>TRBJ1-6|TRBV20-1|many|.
CSATTIRNSPLHF
TGCAGTGCGACAACGATACGAAATTCACCCCTCCACTTT
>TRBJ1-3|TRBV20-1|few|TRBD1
CSARDRVTGGFGNTIYF
TGCAGTGCTAGAGATCGTGTTACAGGGGGCTTCGGAAACACCATATATTTT
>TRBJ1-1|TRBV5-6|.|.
CASSFRAMNTEAFF
TGTGCCAGCAGCTTCAGGGCTATGAACACTGAAGCTTTCTTT
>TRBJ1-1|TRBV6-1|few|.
CASSPGFLNTEAFF
TGTGCCAGCAGCCCAGGCTTCTTAAACACTGAAGCTTTCTTT
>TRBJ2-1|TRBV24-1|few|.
CATSGGTSAYNEQFF
TGTGCCACCAGTGGGGGGACATCTGCCTACAATGAGCAGTTCTTC
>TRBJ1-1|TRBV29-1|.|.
CSVGMGTEAFF
TGCAGCGTTGGGATGGGCACTGAAGCTTTCTTT
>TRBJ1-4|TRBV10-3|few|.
CAISAGSNEKLFF
TGTGCCATCAGCGCCGGCAGTAATGAAAAACTGTTTTTT
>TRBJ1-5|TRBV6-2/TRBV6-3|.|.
CASSYGGQPQHF
TGTGCCAGCAGTTACGGCGGTCAGCCCCAGCATTTT
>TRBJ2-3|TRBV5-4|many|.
CASNKGPSTDTQYF
TGTGCCAGCAACAAGGGGCCAAGCACAGATACGCAGTATTTT
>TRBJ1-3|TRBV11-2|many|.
CASSLTGNSGNTIYF
TGTGCCAGCAGCTTAACGGGAAACTCTGGAAACACCATATATTTT